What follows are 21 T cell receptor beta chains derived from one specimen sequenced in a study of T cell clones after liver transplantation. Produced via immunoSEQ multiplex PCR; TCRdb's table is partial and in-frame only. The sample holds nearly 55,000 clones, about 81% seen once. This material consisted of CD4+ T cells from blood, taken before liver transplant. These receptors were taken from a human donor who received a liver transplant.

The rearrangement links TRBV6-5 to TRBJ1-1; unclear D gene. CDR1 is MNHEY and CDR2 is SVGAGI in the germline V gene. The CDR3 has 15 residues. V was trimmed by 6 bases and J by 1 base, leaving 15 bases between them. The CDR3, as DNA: TGTGCCAGCAGGTCCCAGGCCAGACCGAACACTGAAGCTTTCTTT. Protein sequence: CASRSQARPNTEAFF.

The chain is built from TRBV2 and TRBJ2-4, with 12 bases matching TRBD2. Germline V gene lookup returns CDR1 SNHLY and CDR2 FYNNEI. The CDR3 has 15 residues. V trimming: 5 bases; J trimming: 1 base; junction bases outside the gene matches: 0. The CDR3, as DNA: TGTGCCAGCAGTACTAGCGGGAGGGCCAAAAACATTCAGTACTTC. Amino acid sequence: CASSTSGRAKNIQYF.

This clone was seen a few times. DNA of the CDR3: TGTGCCAGTAGTATGACGAGGGGCTTAGGTGGCTACACCTTC. This encodes CASSMTRGLGGYTF. The rearrangement uses TRBV19 and TRBJ1-2; D is perhaps TRBD1 (5 bases). Trimming stripped 3 bases from V and 7 bases from J, with 15 bases between. The CDR3 loop spans 14 amino acids. The germline CDR1 and CDR2 sequences are LNHDA and SQIVND (reference sequence).

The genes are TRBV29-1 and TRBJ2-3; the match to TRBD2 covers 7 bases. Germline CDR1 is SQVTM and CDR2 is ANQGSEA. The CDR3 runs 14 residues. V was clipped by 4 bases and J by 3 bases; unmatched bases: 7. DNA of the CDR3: TGCAGCGTTGCAGAAAGCGGGACTACAGATACGCAGTATTTT. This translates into CSVAESGTTDTQYF.

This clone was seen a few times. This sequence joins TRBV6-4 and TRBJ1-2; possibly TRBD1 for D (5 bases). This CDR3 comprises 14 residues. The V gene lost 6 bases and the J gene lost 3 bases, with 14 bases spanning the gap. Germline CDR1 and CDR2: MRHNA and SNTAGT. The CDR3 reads CASRGDRNDYGYTF. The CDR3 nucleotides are TGTGCCAGCAGGGGGGACCGAAACGACTATGGCTACACCTTC.

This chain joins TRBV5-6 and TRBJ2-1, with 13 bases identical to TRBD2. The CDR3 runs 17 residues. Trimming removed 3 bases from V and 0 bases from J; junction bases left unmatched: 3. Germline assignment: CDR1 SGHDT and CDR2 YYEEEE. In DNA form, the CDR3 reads TGTGCCAGCAGCTACAGGACTAGCGGGAGCTCCTACAATGAGCAGTTCTTC. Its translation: CASSYRTSGSSYNEQFF.

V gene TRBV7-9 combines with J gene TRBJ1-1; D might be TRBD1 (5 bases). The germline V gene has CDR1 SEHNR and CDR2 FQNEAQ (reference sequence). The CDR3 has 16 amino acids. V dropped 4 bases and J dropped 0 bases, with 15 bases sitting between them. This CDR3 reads CASSSANQGVNTEAFF. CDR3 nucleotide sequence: TGTGCCAGCAGCTCCGCCAACCAGGGAGTGAACACTGAAGCTTTCTTT.

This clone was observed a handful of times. As DNA, the CDR3 is TGTGCCAGCAGGGGCGAGGGGATTGGGGCCAACGTCCTGACTTTC. Translation gives CASRGEGIGANVLTF. This sequence joins TRBV27 and TRBJ2-6; D tentatively fits TRBD1 or TRBD2 (5 bases each). V was trimmed by 6 bases and J by 3 bases, leaving 12 bases between them. Germline CDR1 is MNHEY and CDR2 is SMNVEV (reference sequence). This CDR3 has 15 residues.

CDR3 loop: CASSIGQGAFYEQYF. CDR3 in DNA: TGTGCCAGTAGTATAGGACAGGGGGCATTCTACGAGCAGTACTTC. The chain carries TRBV19 and TRBJ2-7; 10 positions match TRBD1. In germline, CDR1 is LNHDA, CDR2 SQIVND (reference sequence). The V segment lost 1 base and the J segment 3 bases; nucleotides outside the gene matches: 3. The CDR3 length is 15 residues.

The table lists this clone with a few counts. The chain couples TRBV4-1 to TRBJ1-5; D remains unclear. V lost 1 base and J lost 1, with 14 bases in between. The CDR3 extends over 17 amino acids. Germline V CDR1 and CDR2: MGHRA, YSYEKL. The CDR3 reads CASSQAPWRGSNQPQHF. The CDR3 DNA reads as TGCGCCAGCAGCCAAGCCCCATGGCGCGGGAGCAATCAGCCCCAGCATTTT.

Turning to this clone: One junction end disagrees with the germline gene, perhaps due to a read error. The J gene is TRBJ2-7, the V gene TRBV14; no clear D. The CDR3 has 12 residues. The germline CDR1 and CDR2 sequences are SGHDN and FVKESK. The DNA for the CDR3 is TGTGCCAGCAGCAAAGACCCCTACGAGCAGTACTTC. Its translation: CASSKDPYEQYF.

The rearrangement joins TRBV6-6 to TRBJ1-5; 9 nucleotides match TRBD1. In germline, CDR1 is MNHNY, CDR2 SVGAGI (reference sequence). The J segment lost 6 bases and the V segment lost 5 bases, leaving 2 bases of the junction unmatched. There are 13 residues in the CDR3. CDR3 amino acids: CASSADRGQPQHF. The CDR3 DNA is TGTGCCAGCAGTGCGGACAGGGGTCAGCCCCAGCATTTT.

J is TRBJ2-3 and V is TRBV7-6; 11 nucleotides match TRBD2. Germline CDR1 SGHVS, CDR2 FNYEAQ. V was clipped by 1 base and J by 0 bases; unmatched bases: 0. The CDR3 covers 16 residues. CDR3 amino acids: CASSLGTSGSTDTQYF. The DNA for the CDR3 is TGTGCCAGCAGCTTAGGGACTAGCGGGAGCACAGATACGCAGTATTTT.

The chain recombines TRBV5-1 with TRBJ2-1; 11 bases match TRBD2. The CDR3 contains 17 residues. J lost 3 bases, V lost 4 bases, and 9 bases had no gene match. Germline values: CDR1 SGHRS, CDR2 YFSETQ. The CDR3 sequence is CASSPSVTSGNYNEQFF. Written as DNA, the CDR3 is TGCGCCAGCAGCCCTTCGGTGACTAGCGGGAACTACAATGAGCAGTTCTTC.

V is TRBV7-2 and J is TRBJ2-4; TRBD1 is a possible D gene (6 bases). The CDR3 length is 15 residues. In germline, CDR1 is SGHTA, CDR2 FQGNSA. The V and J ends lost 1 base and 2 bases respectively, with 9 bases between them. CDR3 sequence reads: CASSLDQGTKNIQYF. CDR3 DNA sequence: TGTGCCAGCAGCTTAGATCAGGGGACCAAAAACATTCAGTACTTC.

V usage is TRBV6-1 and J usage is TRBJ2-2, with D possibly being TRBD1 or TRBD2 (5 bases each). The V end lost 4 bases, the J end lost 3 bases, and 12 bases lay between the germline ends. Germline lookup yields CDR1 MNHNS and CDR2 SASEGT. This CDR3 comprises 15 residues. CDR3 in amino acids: CASSGRDGYTGELFF. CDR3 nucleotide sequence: TGTGCCAGCAGTGGCCGGGACGGATACACCGGGGAGCTGTTTTTT.

The CDR3 bases are TGTGCCAGCAGCTTAGCGCTTGAGTATGGCTACACCTTC. Its protein is CASSLALEYGYTF. This rearrangement joins TRBV7-2 to TRBJ1-2; no firm D call. In germline, CDR1 is SGHTA, CDR2 FQGNSA. Trimming pared 0 bases from V and 5 bases from J, leaving 7 bases between. The CDR3 sequence is 13 residues long.

In DNA, the CDR3 is TGTGCCAGCAGTTTATACGGTCAGCCCCAGCATTTT. Protein sequence: CASSLYGQPQHF. The chain has TRBV28 and TRBJ1-5; D gene uncertain. V lost 1 base, J lost 6 bases, and 4 bases lay in between. The CDR3 consists of 12 residues. The germline gives CDR1 MDHEN, CDR2 SYDVKM.

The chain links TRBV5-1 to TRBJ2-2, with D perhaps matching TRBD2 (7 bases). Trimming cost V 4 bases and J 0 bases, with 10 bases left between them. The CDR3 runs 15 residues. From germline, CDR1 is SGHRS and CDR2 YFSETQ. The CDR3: CASSAGGPNTGELFF. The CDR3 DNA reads TGCGCCAGCAGCGCCGGGGGGCCGAACACCGGGGAGCTGTTTTTT.

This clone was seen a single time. The CDR3 DNA follows: TGCGCCAGCAGCCGAGGGGGCTCGGGGGCTAACACTGAAGCTTTCTTT. This gives the protein CASSRGGSGANTEAFF. The V call is TRBV4-1, the J call TRBJ1-1, with 7 bases aligning to TRBD1. The germline gives CDR1 MGHRA, CDR2 YSYEKL. The CDR3 has 16 residues. Trimming cost V 4 bases and J 2 bases; bases outside gene matches: 10.

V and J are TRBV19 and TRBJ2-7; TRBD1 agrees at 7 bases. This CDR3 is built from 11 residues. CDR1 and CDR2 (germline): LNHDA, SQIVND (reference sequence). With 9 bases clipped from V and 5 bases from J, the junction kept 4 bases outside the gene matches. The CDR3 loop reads CASRGGNEQYF. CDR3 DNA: TGTGCCAGCCGAGGGGGCAACGAGCAGTACTTC.